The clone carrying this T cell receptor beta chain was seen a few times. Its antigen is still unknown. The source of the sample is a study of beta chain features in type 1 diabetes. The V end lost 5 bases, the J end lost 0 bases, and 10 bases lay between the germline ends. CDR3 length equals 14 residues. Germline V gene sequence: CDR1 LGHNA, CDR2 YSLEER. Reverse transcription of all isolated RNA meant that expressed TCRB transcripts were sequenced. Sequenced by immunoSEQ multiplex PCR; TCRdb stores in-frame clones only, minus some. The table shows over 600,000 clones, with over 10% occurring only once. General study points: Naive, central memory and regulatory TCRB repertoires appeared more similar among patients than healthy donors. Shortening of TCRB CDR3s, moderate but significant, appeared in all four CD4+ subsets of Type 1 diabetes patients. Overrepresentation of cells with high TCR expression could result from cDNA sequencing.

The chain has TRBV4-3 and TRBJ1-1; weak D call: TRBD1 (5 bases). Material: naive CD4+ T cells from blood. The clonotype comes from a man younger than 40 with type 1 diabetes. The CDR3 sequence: CASSDRFMNTEAFF. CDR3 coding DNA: TGCGCCAGCAGCGACAGATTTATGAACACTGAAGCTTTCTTT.